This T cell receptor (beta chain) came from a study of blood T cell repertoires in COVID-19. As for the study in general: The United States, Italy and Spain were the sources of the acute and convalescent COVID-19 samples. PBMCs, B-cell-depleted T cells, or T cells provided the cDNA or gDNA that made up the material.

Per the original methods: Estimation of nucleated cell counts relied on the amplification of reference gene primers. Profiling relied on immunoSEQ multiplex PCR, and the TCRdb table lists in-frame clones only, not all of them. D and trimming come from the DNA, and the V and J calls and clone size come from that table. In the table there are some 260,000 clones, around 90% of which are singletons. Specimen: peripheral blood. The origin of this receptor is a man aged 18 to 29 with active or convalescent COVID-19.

CDR3 residues: CASSLKASPGEKLFF. CDR3 in DNA: TGTGCCAGCAGCTTAAAGGCCAGCCCGGGTGAAAAACTGTTTTTT. The rearrangement uses TRBV7-9 and TRBJ1-4; D is uncertain. The CDR3 is 15 residues long. V lost 2 bases and J 7 bases, leaving 14 bases between the germline ends. In germline, CDR1 is SEHNR, CDR2 FQNEAQ (reference sequence).